This TCR beta chain was captured by sequencing in a study of cytomegalovirus exposure and HLA in healthy donors. V lost 4 bases and J lost 0, with 17 bases in between. The CDR3 has 17 amino acids. The germline V gene has CDR1 SGHRS and CDR2 YFSETQ. Use of 60 Vbeta and 13 Jbeta primers characterized the PCR. Generated by immunoSEQ multiplex PCR, the TCRdb table keeps only in-frame clones and is missing some. The profile shows some 120,000 clones, around 74% of them singletons. Sequencing was carried out using PBMCs. J is TRBJ1-5 and V is TRBV5-1, with a weak D call TRBD1 (5 bases). The sequence was obtained from a woman aged 45-65 years in good health and CMV-seropositive. The CDR3 spells CASSPIPDINSNQPQHF. The CDR3 bases are TGCGCCAGCAGCCCGATACCGGACATCAATAGCAATCAGCCCCAGCATTTT.